This is a list of T cell receptor beta chains from one sample in a study of blood T cell repertoires in COVID-19. Data came from immunoSEQ multiplex PCR; TCRdb stores just in-frame clones and leaves some out. Here the sample spans roughly 250,000 clones, around 85% being singletons. The sequenced sample was peripheral blood. Receptors originate from a human donor with COVID-19, enrolled during active disease. The donor label of this sample is uncertain. The CDR3 runs from the conserved cysteine through the conserved F or W. The D gene is left open where the match is weak. Clone size is shown for a subset of rows, as once, few, many or a class of expanded clone.

cdr3_length,clone_size,d_call,v_call,j_call,cdr3_aa,cdr3_nt
16,.,.,TRBV5-1,TRBJ1-3,CASSLEAQEAGNTIYF,TGCGCCAGCAGCTTGGAAGCCCAGGAGGCTGGAAACACCATATATTTT
14,.,.,TRBV19,TRBJ1-2,CASSRPGRSYGYTF,TGTGCCAGTAGTCGCCCAGGTAGAAGCTATGGCTACACCTTC
15,.,.,TRBV19,TRBJ2-1,CASSLTVGAYNEQFF,TGTGCCAGTAGCCTTACCGTAGGGGCCTACAATGAGCAGTTCTTC
15,.,.,TRBV29-1,TRBJ2-1,CSVEQPRTAYNEQFF,TGCAGCGTTGAACAACCTCGGACAGCTTACAATGAGCAGTTCTTC
13,.,TRBD1,TRBV6-5,TRBJ2-1,CASRTGGGNEQFF,TGTGCCAGTCGGACAGGGGGCGGCAATGAGCAGTTCTTC
14,once,.,TRBV19,TRBJ1-1,CASTPLVGNTEAFF,TGTGCCAGTACCCCCCTCGTCGGGAACACTGAAGCTTTCTTT
14,once,TRBD1,TRBV9,TRBJ2-7,CASSEGQGSGEQYF,TGTGCCAGCAGCGAGGGACAGGGATCGGGCGAGCAGTACTTC
14,.,TRBD1,TRBV5-4,TRBJ1-1,CASTDQQGHTEAFF,TGTGCCAGCACCGACCAACAGGGGCACACTGAAGCTTTCTTT
15,many,TRBD1,TRBV11-2,TRBJ1-2,CASSHRGQGRGGYTF,TGTGCCAGCAGCCACAGGGGTCAGGGAAGGGGAGGCTACACCTTC
15,medium-sized,.,TRBV19,TRBJ1-1,CASSIGAGLNTEAFF,TGTGCCAGTAGTATAGGTGCAGGATTGAACACTGAAGCTTTCTTT
14,.,TRBD1,TRBV5-1,TRBJ1-5,CASSLTQGGQPQHF,TGCGCCAGCAGCCTAACACAGGGGGGGCAGCCCCAGCATTTT
16,.,.,TRBV15,TRBJ2-1,CATSRDQEGLYNEQFF,TGTGCCACCAGCAGAGATCAGGAGGGGCTCTACAATGAGCAGTTCTTC
15,few,.,TRBV6-2/TRBV6-3,TRBJ2-2,CASSRDNKATGELFF,TGTGCCAGCAGCAGGGACAACAAGGCGACCGGGGAGCTGTTTTTT
18,once,TRBD1,TRBV28,TRBJ1-4,CASRIPDRGPPTNEKLFF,TGTGCCAGCAGAATTCCCGACAGGGGGCCACCAACTAATGAAAAACTGTTTTTT
14,.,TRBD1,TRBV28,TRBJ1-1,CASSIGTVNTEAFF,TGTGCCAGCAGTATCGGGACAGTGAACACTGAAGCTTTCTTT
17,few,.,TRBV3-1/TRBV3-2,TRBJ1-2,CASSQEGTSAVDYGYTF,TGTGCCAGCAGCCAGGAGGGGACCTCCGCTGTAGACTATGGCTACACCTTC
14,.,.,TRBV3-1/TRBV3-2,TRBJ1-1,CASSAGGAPTEAFF,TGTGCCAGCAGCGCCGGGGGGGCCCCCACTGAAGCTTTCTTT
13,.,.,TRBV19,TRBJ2-2,CASIRSGIGELFF,TGTGCCAGTATACGATCCGGGATCGGGGAGCTGTTTTTT
13,.,.,TRBV18,TRBJ2-7,CASSPDTSYEQYF,TGTGCCAGCTCACCAGACACATCCTACGAGCAGTACTTC
12,.,TRBD1,TRBV30,TRBJ1-6,CAWSADRVGWNF,TGTGCCTGGTCGGCAGACAGGGTCGGTTGGAACTTT
13,.,.,TRBV29-1,TRBJ1-5,CSVEGVGGQPQHF,TGCAGCGTTGAAGGGGTGGGAGGCCAGCCCCAGCATTTT
13,.,.,TRBV5-1,TRBJ1-1,CASSLDINTEAFF,TGCGCCAGCAGCTTGGACATCAACACTGAAGCTTTCTTT
15,once,TRBD2,TRBV11-2,TRBJ2-7,CASSRVSGSPYEQYF,TGTGCCAGCAGTAGGGTGAGCGGGAGCCCCTACGAGCAGTACTTC
15,.,TRBD1,TRBV25-1,TRBJ1-2,CASSASPGQGRGYTF,TGTGCCAGCAGTGCTTCTCCCGGACAGGGGAGAGGCTACACCTTC
17,.,.,TRBV18,TRBJ1-3,CASSPVSSEKSGNTIYF,TGTGCCAGCTCACCGGTATCATCGGAGAAATCTGGAAACACCATATATTTT
11,.,.,TRBV7-3,TRBJ2-1,CASSVGGEQFF,TGTGCCAGCAGCGTAGGGGGTGAGCAGTTCTTC
16,.,.,TRBV5-6,TRBJ1-2,CASSPVWTAAGYGYTF,TGTGCCAGCAGCCCGGTGTGGACCGCGGCGGGCTATGGCTACACCTTC
15,.,.,TRBV25-1,TRBJ1-5,CASSEGRRGNQPQHF,TGTGCCAGCAGTGAAGGTCGGCGGGGCAATCAGCCCCAGCATTTT
15,.,.,TRBV7-2,TRBJ2-7,CASSLEAVSSYEQYF,TGTGCCAGCAGCTTAGAGGCGGTAAGCTCCTACGAGCAGTACTTC
14,.,.,TRBV20-1,TRBJ1-1,CSASLGQTNTEAFF,TGCAGTGCTAGTCTTGGTCAGACAAACACTGAAGCTTTCTTT
14,.,.,TRBV28,TRBJ2-7,CASSFRAGSGEQYF,TGTGCCAGCAGCTTCCGAGCAGGTTCTGGCGAGCAGTACTTC
16,once,TRBD2,TRBV18,TRBJ2-1,CASFTTGLAPYNEQFF,TGTGCCAGCTTCACCACAGGACTAGCGCCATACAATGAGCAGTTCTTC
13,.,TRBD1,TRBV30,TRBJ1-2,CAWSPGQGDGYTF,TGTGCCTGGAGCCCGGGACAGGGGGATGGCTACACCTTC
16,.,TRBD1,TRBV6-5,TRBJ2-7,CASSYSPTGSPDEQYF,TGTGCCAGCAGTTACAGTCCGACAGGGTCGCCTGACGAGCAGTACTTC
14,.,TRBD1,TRBV11-3,TRBJ2-7,CASSWGQGAYEQYF,TGTGCCAGCAGCTGGGGACAGGGGGCCTACGAGCAGTACTTC
15,.,.,TRBV9,TRBJ1-1,CASSPLDTGTTEAFF,TGTGCCAGCAGCCCCCTGGACACAGGGACCACTGAAGCTTTCTTT
14,.,.,TRBV19,TRBJ1-4,CASKTQGRYEKLFF,TGTGCCAGTAAGACCCAGGGGAGATATGAAAAACTGTTTTTT
17,.,TRBD1,TRBV12-5,TRBJ1-2,CASGLVRGQGTEGGYTF,TGTGCTAGTGGTTTGGTACGAGGACAGGGCACGGAGGGTGGCTACACCTTC
17,.,.,TRBV11-2,TRBJ2-6,CASSLAGWGIGANVLTF,TGTGCCAGCAGCTTAGCGGGGTGGGGTATCGGGGCCAACGTCCTGACTTTC
14,once,.,TRBV15,TRBJ2-7,CATSRDPQGYEQYF,TGTGCCACCAGCAGAGACCCACAGGGTTACGAGCAGTACTTC
15,.,TRBD2,TRBV7-2,TRBJ2-1,CASSLRGDPYNEQFF,TGTGCCAGCAGCCTCCGGGGGGACCCCTACAATGAGCAGTTCTTC
14,few,TRBD2,TRBV7-9,TRBJ2-1,CASSFRLAGGEQFF,TGTGCCAGCAGTTTTAGACTAGCGGGAGGAGAGCAGTTCTTC
13,.,.,TRBV11-2,TRBJ1-1,CASSQAERVEAFF,TGTGCCAGCAGCCAGGCAGAGAGAGTTGAAGCTTTCTTT
14,.,.,TRBV29-1,TRBJ2-1,CSLLGGSSYNEQFF,TGCAGCCTCTTGGGGGGTAGCTCCTACAATGAGCAGTTCTTC
16,.,TRBD1,TRBV9,TRBJ2-4,CASSLQGQRDRDIQYF,TGTGCCAGCAGCCTCCAGGGACAGCGTGATCGGGACATTCAGTACTTC
15,.,TRBD2,TRBV23-1,TRBJ2-7,CASTLPLAGNGEQYF,TGCGCCAGCACCCTACCCCTAGCGGGTAATGGGGAGCAGTACTTC
18,.,TRBD2,TRBV6-6,TRBJ2-1,CASSRLGGLAGQYNEQFF,TGTGCCAGCAGTCGGCTGGGGGGCCTAGCGGGACAATACAATGAGCAGTTCTTC
14,.,.,TRBV28,TRBJ1-1,CASTPGGLNTEAFF,TGTGCCAGCACCCCCGGTGGGCTGAACACTGAAGCTTTCTTT
16,.,TRBD1,TRBV25-1,TRBJ2-5,CASSGSDRGHWETQYF,TGTGCCAGCAGTGGTTCTGACAGGGGGCATTGGGAGACCCAGTACTTC
14,.,TRBD1,TRBV2,TRBJ1-5,CASRRDRGIQPQHF,TGTGCCAGCAGGAGGGACAGGGGCATTCAGCCCCAGCATTTT
15,.,TRBD2,TRBV7-8,TRBJ2-1,CASSPLGLAGNEQFF,TGTGCCAGCTCCCCCCTGGGGCTAGCGGGGAATGAGCAGTTCTTC
16,.,TRBD1,TRBV5-4,TRBJ1-4,CASSSRPGQGVEKLFF,TGTGCCAGCAGTTCCCGCCCGGGACAGGGGGTTGAAAAACTGTTTTTT
16,.,.,TRBV9,TRBJ1-1,CASSVAPQGIDTEAFF,TGTGCCAGCAGCGTAGCACCACAGGGAATAGACACTGAAGCTTTCTTT
16,once,TRBD1,TRBV18,TRBJ1-4,CASSPSRQGGNEKLFF,TGTGCCAGCTCACCATCCCGACAGGGCGGTAATGAAAAACTGTTTTTT
14,.,TRBD1,TRBV5-1,TRBJ1-2,CASSLGQGADGYTF,TGCGCCAGCAGCCTGGGACAGGGGGCGGATGGCTACACCTTC
13,.,.,TRBV7-9,TRBJ1-5,CASSPGVNQPQHF,TGTGCCAGCAGCCCTGGAGTTAATCAGCCCCAGCATTTT
13,.,.,TRBV6-2/TRBV6-3,TRBJ1-1,CASRPTGYTEAFF,TGTGCCAGCAGGCCTACAGGGTACACTGAAGCTTTCTTT
12,.,.,TRBV10-3,TRBJ2-1,CATAGGYNEQFF,TGTGCCACAGCCGGGGGATACAATGAGCAGTTCTTC
14,.,TRBD2,TRBV18,TRBJ2-7,CASSPSGTNYEQYF,TGTGCCAGCTCACCGAGCGGGACGAACTACGAGCAGTACTTC
15,.,.,TRBV27,TRBJ2-7,CASGLDWRSSYEQYF,TGTGCCAGCGGATTGGACTGGAGGAGCTCCTACGAGCAGTACTTC